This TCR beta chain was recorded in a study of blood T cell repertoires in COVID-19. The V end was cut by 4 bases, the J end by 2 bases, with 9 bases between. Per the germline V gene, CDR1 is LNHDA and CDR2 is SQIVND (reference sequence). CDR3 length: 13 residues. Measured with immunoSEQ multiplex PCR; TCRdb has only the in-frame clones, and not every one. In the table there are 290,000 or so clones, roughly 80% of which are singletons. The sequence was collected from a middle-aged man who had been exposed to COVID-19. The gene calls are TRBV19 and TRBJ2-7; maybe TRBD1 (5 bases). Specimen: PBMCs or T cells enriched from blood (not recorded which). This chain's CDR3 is CASSTDRAYEQYF. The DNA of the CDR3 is TGTGCCAGTAGTACCGACAGAGCCTACGAGCAGTACTTC.